This record concerns one TCR beta chain sequence. TCRdb's table, derived via immunoSEQ multiplex PCR, lists solely in-frame clones and lacks some. Found here are 60,000 to 85,000 clones, around 94% of them singletons; the top ten hold 0.3% to 0.5%. The data were obtained in a study of technical replicates of blood from a handful of donors. The sequencing input was T cells isolated from PBMCs. The receptor was isolated from a human donor in good health.

The CDR3 DNA reads as TGTGCCAGCAGTTATGGGACTAACACTGAAGCTTTCTTT. It translates to CASSYGTNTEAFF. The chain has TRBV6-5 and TRBJ1-1; TRBD1 might be the D (5 bases). The CDR3 loop spans 13 amino acids. CDR1 MNHEY and CDR2 SVGAGI come from the germline V gene. The V and J ends lost 3 bases and 2 bases respectively, with 7 bases between them.